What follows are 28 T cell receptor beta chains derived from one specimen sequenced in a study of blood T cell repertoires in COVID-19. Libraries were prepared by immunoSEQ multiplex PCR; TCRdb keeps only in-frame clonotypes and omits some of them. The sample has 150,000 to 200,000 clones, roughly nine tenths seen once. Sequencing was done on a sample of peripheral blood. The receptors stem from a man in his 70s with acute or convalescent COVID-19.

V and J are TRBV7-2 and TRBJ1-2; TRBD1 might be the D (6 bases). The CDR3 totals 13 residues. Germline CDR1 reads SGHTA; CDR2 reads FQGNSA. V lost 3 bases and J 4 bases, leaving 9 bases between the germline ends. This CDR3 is CASSLAGAYGYTF. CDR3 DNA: TGTGCCAGCAGCTTGGCAGGGGCCTATGGCTACACCTTC.

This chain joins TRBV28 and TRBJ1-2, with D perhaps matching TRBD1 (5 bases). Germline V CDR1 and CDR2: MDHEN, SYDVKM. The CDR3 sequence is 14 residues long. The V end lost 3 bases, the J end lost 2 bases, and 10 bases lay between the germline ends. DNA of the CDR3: TGTGCCAGCAGTTTTGGGGGGATCAACTATGGCTACACCTTC. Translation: CASSFGGINYGYTF.

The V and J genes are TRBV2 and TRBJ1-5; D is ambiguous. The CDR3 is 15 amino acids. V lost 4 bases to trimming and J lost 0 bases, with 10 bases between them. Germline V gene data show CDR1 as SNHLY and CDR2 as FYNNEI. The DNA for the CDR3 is TGTGCCAGCAGTGCCGGCACAGATAGCAATCAGCCCCAGCATTTT. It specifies CASSAGTDSNQPQHF.

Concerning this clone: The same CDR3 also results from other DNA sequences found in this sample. In DNA form, the CDR3 reads TGTGCCATCAGTGAGTCGAGGGGGAGTCAGCCCCAGCATTTT. It codes for CAISESRGSQPQHF. V is TRBV10-3 and J is TRBJ1-5, with D possibly matching TRBD1 (6 bases). The CDR3 is 14 residues long. V was trimmed by 0 bases and J by 6 bases, leaving 9 bases between them. The germline V gene has CDR1 ENHRY and CDR2 SYGVKD.

The CDR3 DNA sequence: TGTGCCAGCACTAGGGGGCGCGATGGCTACACCTTC. Its translation: CASTRGRDGYTF. The chain links TRBV6-5 to TRBJ1-2; 7 bases fit TRBD1. V was clipped by 7 bases and J by 6 bases; unmatched bases: 5. This CDR3 comprises 12 residues. Germline-derived CDR1 and CDR2 are MNHEY and SVGAGI.

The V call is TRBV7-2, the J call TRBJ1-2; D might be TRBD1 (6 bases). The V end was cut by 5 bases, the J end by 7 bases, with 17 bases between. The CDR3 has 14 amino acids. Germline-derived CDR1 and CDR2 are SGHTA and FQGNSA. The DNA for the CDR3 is TGTGCCAGCAGCACACAGGGTGGGTCTGGTGGCTACACCTTC. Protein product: CASSTQGGSGGYTF.

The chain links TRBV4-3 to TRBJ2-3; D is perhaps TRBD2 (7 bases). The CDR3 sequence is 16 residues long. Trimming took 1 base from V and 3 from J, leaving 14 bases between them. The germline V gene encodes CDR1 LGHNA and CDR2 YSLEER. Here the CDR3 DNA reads TGCGCCAGCAGCCAAGGGAGGGGGGGCTGGACAGATACGCAGTATTTT. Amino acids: CASSQGRGGWTDTQYF.

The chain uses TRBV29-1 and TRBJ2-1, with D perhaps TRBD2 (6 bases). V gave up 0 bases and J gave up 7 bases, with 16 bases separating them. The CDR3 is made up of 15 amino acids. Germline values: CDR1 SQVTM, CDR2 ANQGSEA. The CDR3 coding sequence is TGCAGCGTTGAAGATCAGCGGGTCCGGTATAATGAGCAGTTCTTC. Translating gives CSVEDQRVRYNEQFF.

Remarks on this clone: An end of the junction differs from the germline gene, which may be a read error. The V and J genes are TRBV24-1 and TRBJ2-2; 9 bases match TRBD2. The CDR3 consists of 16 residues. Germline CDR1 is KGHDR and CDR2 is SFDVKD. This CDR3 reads CATSDHGLANTGELFF. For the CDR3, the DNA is TGTGCCACCAGTGACCATGGACTAGCGAATACCGGGGAGCTGTTTTTT.

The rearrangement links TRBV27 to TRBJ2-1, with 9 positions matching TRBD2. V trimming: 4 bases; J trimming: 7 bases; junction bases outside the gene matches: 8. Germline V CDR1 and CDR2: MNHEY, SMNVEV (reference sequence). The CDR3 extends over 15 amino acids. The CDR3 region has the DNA TGTGCCAGCAGTTCCTGGGGAGCGGGGGGAAATGAGCAGTTCTTC. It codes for CASSSWGAGGNEQFF.

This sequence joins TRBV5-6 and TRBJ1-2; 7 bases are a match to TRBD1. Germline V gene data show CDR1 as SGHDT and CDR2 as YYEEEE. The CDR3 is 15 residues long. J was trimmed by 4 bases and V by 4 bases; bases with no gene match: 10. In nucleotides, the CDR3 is TGTGCCAGCAGCCCAGCAGGGGGATTTCCCTATGGCTACACCTTC. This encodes CASSPAGGFPYGYTF.

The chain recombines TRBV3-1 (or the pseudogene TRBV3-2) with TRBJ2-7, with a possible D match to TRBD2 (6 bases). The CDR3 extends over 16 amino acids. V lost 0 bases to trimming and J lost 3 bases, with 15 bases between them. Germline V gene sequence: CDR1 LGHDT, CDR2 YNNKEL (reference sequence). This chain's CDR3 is CASSQEFWRGDYEQYF. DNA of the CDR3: TGTGCCAGCAGCCAAGAGTTTTGGCGGGGAGACTACGAGCAGTACTTC.

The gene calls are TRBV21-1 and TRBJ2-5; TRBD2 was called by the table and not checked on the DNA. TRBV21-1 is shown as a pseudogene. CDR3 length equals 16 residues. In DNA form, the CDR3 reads TGTGCCAGCAGCAAACTTTGGGGGGTGGAAGGAGAGACCCAGTACTTC. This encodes CASSKLWGVEGETQYF.

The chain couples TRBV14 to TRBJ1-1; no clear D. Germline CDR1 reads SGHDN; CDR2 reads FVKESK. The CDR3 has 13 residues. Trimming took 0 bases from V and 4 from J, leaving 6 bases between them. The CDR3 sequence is CASSQDAGTEAFF. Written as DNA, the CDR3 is TGTGCCAGCAGCCAAGACGCGGGCACTGAAGCTTTCTTT.

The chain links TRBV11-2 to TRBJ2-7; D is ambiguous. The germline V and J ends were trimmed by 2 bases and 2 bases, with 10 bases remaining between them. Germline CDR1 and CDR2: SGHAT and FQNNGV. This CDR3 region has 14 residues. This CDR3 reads CASSLLSRTYEQYF. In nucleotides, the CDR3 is TGTGCCAGCAGCTTACTATCCAGGACCTACGAGCAGTACTTC. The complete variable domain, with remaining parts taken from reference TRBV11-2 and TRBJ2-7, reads EAGVAQSPRYKIIEKRQSVAFWCNPISGHATLYWYQQILGQGPKLLIQFQNNGVVDDSQLPKDRFSAERLKGVDSTLKIQPAKLEDSAVYLCASSLLSRTYEQYFGPGTRLTVT.

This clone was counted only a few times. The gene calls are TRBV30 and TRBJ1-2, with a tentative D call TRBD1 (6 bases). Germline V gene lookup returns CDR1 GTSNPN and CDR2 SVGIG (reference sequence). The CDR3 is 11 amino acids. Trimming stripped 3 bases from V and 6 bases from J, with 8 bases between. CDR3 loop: CAWRTGNGYTF. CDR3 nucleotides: TGTGCCTGGAGAACAGGGAATGGCTACACCTTC.

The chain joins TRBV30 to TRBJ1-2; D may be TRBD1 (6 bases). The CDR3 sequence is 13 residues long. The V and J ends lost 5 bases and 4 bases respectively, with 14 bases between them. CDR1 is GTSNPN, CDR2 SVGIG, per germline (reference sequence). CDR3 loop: CAWGGRGGYGYTF. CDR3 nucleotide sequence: TGTGCCTGGGGGGGGCGAGGCGGCTATGGCTACACCTTC.

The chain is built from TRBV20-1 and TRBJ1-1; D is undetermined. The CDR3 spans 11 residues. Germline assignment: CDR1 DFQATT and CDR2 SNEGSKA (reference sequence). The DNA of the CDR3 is TGCAGGACTCGGAGGAACACTGAAGCTTTCTTT. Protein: CRTRRNTEAFF.

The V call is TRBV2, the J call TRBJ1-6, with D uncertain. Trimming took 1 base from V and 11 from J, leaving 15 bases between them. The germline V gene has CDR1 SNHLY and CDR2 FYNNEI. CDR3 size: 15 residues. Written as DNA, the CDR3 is TGTGCCAGCAGTGAAGTTGCTCCGTCCGGGACACCCCTCCACTTT. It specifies CASSEVAPSGTPLHF. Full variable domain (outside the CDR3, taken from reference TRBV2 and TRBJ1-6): EPEVTQTPSHQVTQMGQEVILRCVPISNHLYFYWYRQILGQKVEFLVSFYNNEISEKSEIFDDQFSVERPDGSNFTLKIRSTKLEDSAMYFCASSEVAPSGTPLHFGNGTRLTVT.

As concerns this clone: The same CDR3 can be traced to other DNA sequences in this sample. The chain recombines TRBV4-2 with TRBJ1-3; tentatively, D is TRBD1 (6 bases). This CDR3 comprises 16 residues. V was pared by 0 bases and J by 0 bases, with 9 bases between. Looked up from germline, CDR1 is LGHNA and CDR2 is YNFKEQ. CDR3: CASSQDRGSSGNTIYF. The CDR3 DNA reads TGTGCCAGCAGCCAAGACAGGGGCAGCTCTGGAAACACCATATATTTT.

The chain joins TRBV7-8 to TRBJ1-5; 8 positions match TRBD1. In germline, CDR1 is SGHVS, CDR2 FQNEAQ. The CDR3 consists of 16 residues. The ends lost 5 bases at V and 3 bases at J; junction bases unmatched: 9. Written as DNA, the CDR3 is TGTGCCAGCAGCCTGCGGACAGGGATCACCAATCAGCCCCAGCATTTT. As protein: CASSLRTGITNQPQHF.

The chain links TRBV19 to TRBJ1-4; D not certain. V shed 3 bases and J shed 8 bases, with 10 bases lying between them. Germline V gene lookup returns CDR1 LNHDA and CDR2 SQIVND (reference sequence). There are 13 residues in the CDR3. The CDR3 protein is CASSMRDREKLFF. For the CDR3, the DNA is TGTGCCAGTAGTATGAGGGATCGGGAAAAACTGTTTTTT.

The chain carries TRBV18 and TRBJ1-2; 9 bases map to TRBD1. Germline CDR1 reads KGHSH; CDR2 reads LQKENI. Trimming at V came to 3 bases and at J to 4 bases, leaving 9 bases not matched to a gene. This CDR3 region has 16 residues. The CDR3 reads CASSPNRDRVIYGYTF. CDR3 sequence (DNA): TGTGCCAGCTCACCTAACCGGGACAGGGTTATCTATGGCTACACCTTC.

This CDR3 is CAWQGTESSYEQYF. The DNA of the CDR3 is TGTGCCTGGCAGGGGACGGAGAGCTCCTACGAGCAGTACTTC. The rearrangement joins TRBV30 to TRBJ2-7, with a possible D match to TRBD1 (6 bases). This CDR3 spans 14 amino acids. In germline, CDR1 is GTSNPN, CDR2 SVGIG (reference sequence). V was shortened by 5 bases and J by 0 bases, with 14 bases between the two germline ends.

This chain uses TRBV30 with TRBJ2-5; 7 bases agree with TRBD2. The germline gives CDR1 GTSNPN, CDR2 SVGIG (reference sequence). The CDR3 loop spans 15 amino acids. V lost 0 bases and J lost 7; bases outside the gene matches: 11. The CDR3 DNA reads TGTGCCTGGAGTGTATACAGCGGGGTTTTGGGGACCCAGTACTTC. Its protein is CAWSVYSGVLGTQYF.

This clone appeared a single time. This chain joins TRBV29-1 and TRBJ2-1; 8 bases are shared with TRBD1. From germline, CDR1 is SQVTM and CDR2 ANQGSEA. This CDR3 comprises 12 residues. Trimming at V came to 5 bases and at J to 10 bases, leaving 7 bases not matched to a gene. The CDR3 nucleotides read TGCAGCGTTCGGCAGGGGGCACGGGAGCAGTTCTTC. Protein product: CSVRQGAREQFF.

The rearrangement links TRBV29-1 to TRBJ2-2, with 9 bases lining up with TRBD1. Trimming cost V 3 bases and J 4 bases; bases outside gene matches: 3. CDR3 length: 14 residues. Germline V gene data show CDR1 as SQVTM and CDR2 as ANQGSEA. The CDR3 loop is CSVEDRGFTGELFF. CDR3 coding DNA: TGCAGCGTTGAGGACAGGGGTTTCACCGGGGAGCTGTTTTTT.

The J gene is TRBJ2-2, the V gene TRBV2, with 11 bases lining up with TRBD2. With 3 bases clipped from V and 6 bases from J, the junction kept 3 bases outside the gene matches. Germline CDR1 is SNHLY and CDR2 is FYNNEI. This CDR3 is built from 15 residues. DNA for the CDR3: TGTGCCAGCAGTGAGACACTAGCGGGAGCCGGGGAGCTGTTTTTT. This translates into CASSETLAGAGELFF. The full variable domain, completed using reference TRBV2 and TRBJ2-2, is EPEVTQTPSHQVTQMGQEVILRCVPISNHLYFYWYRQILGQKVEFLVSFYNNEISEKSEIFDDQFSVERPDGSNFTLKIRSTKLEDSAMYFCASSETLAGAGELFFGEGSRLTVL.